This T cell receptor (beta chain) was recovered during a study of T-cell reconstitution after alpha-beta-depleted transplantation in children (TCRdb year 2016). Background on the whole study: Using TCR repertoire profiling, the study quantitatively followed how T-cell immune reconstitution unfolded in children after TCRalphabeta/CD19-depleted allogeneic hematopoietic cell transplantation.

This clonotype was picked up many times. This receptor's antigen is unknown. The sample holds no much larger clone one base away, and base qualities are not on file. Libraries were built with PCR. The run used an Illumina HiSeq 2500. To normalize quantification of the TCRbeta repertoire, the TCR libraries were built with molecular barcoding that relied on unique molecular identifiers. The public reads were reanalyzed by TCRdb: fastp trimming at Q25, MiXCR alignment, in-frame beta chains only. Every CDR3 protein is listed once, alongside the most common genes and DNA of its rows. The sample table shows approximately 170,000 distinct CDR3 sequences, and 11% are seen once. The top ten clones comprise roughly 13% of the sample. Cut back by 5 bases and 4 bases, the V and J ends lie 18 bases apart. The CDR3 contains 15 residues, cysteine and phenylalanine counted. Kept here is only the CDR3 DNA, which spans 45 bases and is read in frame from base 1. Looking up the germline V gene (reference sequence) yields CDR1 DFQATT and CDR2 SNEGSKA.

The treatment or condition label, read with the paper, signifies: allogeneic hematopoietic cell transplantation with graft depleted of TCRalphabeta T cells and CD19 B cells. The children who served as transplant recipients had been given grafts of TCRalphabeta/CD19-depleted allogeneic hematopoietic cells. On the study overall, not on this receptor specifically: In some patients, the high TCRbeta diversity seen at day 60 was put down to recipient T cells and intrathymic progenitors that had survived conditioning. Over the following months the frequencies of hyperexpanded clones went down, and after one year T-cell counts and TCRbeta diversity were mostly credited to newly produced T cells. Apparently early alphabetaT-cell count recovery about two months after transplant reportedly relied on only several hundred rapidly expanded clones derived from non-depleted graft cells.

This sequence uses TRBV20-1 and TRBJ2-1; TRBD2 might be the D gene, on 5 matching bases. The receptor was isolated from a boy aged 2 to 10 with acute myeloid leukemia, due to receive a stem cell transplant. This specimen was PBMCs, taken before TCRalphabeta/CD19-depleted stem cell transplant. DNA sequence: TGCAGTGCTTGGCCGGCTAGCCTTGAATACAATGAGCAGTTCTTC. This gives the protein CSAWPASLEYNEQFF.